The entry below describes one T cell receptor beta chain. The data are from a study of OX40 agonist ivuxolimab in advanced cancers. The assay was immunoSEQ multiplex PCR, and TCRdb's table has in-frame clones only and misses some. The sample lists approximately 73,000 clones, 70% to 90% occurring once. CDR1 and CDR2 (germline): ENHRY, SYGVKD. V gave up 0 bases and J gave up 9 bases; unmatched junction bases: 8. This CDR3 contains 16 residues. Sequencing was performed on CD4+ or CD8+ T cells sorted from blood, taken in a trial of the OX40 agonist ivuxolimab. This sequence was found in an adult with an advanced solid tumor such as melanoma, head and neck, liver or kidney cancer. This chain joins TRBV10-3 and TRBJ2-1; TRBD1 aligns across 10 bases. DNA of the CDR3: TGTGCCATCAGTGAGTCGAGACAGGGGGCGCGACGTGAGCAGTTCTTC. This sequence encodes CAISESRQGARREQFF.